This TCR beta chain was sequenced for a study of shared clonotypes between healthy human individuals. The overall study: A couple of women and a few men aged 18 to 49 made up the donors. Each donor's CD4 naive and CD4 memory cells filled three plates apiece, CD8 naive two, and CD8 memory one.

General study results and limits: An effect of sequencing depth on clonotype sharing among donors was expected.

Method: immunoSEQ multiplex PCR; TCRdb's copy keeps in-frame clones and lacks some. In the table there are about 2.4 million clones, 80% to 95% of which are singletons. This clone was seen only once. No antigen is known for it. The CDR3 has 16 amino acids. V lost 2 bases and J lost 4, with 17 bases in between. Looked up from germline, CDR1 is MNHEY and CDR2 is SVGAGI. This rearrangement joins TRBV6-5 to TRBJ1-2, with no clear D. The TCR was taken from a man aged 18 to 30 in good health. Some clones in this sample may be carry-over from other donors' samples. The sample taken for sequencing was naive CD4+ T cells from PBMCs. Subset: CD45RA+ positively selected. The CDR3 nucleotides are TGTGCCAGCAGTTACCGGGCTACAGCGCTAGGCTATGGCTACACCTTC. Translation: CASSYRATALGYGYTF.